One sample yielded the 15 T cell receptor beta chains listed below, sequenced in a study of molecular identifiers for immune sequencing clone quantification. TCRdb fed the PCR reads into MiXCR, producing one record per CDR3 protein. The data contain 30,000 to 40,000 distinct CDR3 sequences, approximately 20% of them singletons. The sequenced sample was naive CD8+ T cells from blood, with Jurkat cell RNA spiked in. Noted subset: FACS-sorted CD8+CD4-CCR7+CD45RA+ naive T cells. The receptors were gathered from a human donor in good health. Some libraries in this study had Jurkat cell RNA spiked in.

This clonotype was seen many times. The V gene is TRBV9, the J gene TRBJ2-5, with 9 bases matching TRBD1. Germline V gives CDR1 SGDLS, CDR2 YYNGEE. With 3 bases clipped from V and 4 bases from J, the junction kept 16 bases outside the gene matches. CDR3 length equals 18 residues. The CDR3 coding sequence is TGTGCCAGCAGCGCGCCGGGACAGGGTCCAACGGGAGCAGAGACCCAGTACTTC. Its translation: CASSAPGQGPTGAETQYF.

This clonotype showed up many times. This rearrangement joins TRBV6-5 to TRBJ1-2; tentative D call: TRBD1 (5 bases). V was clipped by 4 bases and J by 4 bases, with 16 bases between them. Germline V gives CDR1 MNHEY, CDR2 SVGAGI. This CDR3 comprises 15 residues. In DNA, the CDR3 is TGTGCCAGCAGTTTGACAGCTTTAAACCGCTATGGCTACACCTTC. The encoded protein is CASSLTALNRYGYTF.

The chain couples TRBV5-1 to TRBJ1-2, with D maybe TRBD1 (6 bases). This CDR3 spans 16 amino acids. The ends were cut back, 0 bases at V and 2 bases at J, with 14 bases in the middle. CDR1 and CDR2 from the germline V gene are SGHRS and YFSETQ. The CDR3 region is CASSLGWGADNYGYTF. In DNA form, the CDR3 reads TGCGCCAGCAGCTTGGGATGGGGGGCGGACAACTATGGCTACACCTTC.

About this clonotype itself: A much more abundant neighbour one base away suggests this may be a read error. The rearrangement uses TRBV19 and TRBJ2-1; the D gene could be TRBD1 or TRBD2 (5 bases each). Germline V gives CDR1 LNHDA, CDR2 SQIVND (reference sequence). The CDR3 loop spans 15 amino acids. The V gene lost 6 bases and the J gene lost 3 bases, with 15 bases spanning the gap. The CDR3 loop reads CASRTGARGYNEQFF. The CDR3, as DNA: TGTGCCAGTAGGACCGGGGCTAGAGGCTACAATGAGCAGTTCTTC.

This clonotype was counted between two and nine times. The chain couples TRBV19 to TRBJ2-3; no definite D call. The CDR3 has 15 amino acids. The ends were cut back, 5 bases at V and 4 bases at J, with 16 bases in the middle. Germline loops: CDR1 LNHDA, CDR2 SQIVND (reference sequence). CDR3 amino acids: CASSFDLPPADTQYF. The CDR3 DNA reads TGTGCCAGTAGTTTTGACCTGCCCCCCGCAGATACGCAGTATTTT.

This clonotype was counted a few times. The rearrangement links TRBV4-3 to TRBJ2-1; 7 bases are shared with TRBD1. V was clipped by 4 bases and J by 6 bases; unmatched bases: 12. This CDR3 is 16 amino acids long. In germline, CDR1 is LGHNA, CDR2 YSLEER. The CDR3 protein is CASSPSRQGLSNEQFF. The CDR3 DNA reads TGCGCCAGCAGCCCTTCCAGACAGGGTCTCAGCAATGAGCAGTTCTTC.

This clonotype has only a few counts. The CDR3 here is CASSDRFTDTQYF. DNA of the CDR3: TGTGCCAGCTCAGACAGGTTCACAGATACGCAGTATTTT. The V gene is TRBV2, the J gene TRBJ2-3; tentatively, D is TRBD1 (6 bases). Trimming left V 8 bases short and J 2 bases short, with 11 bases between. Germline CDR1 SNHLY, CDR2 FYNNEI. The CDR3 is 13 residues long.

Worth noting for this clonotype: A clone one base away is much larger, so this may be a read error. The CDR3 carries no conserved terminal phenylalanine or tryptophan, so it likely arises from a read error. The rearrangement uses TRBV11-2 and TRBJ2-7, with 11 bases that match TRBD2. The junction had 9 bases not matched to a gene; V was cut back by 2 bases and J by 6 bases. Germline values: CDR1 SGHAT, CDR2 FQNNGV. This CDR3 spans 16 amino acids. Here the CDR3 DNA reads TGTGCCAGCAGCTTAACCCTAGCGGGAGGCCTGGGCGAGCAGTACCTC. Its translation is CASSLTLAGGLGEQYL.

Ten or more counts support this clonotype. The rearrangement joins TRBV4-1 to TRBJ1-4, with unresolved D. This CDR3 spans 15 amino acids. Trimming shortened V by 1 base and J by 0 bases, and 6 bases separated the two germline ends. CDR1 and CDR2 from the germline V gene are MGHRA and YSYEKL. The CDR3 loop reads CASSQVPATNEKLFF. The CDR3 nucleotides are TGCGCCAGCAGCCAAGTGCCTGCAACTAATGAAAAACTGTTTTTT.

In its sample, this clonotype was seen many times. The chain has TRBV19 and TRBJ1-5; 7 nucleotides match TRBD1. The CDR3 loop spans 16 amino acids. Looked up from germline, CDR1 is LNHDA and CDR2 is SQIVND (reference sequence). V lost 6 bases, J lost 1 base, and 9 bases stayed unmatched. The CDR3 region is CASSETGPKSNQPQHF. In nucleotides, the CDR3 is TGTGCCAGTAGCGAGACAGGGCCCAAAAGCAATCAGCCCCAGCATTTT.

This clonotype showed up many times. V and J are TRBV4-3 and TRBJ2-5, with no clear D. From germline, CDR1 is LGHNA and CDR2 YSLEER. Trimming removed 0 bases at V and 2 bases at J, with 4 bases between. CDR3 size: 13 residues. CDR3 in DNA: TGCGCCAGCAGCCAAGACACGCAAGAGACCCAGTACTTC. Amino acid sequence: CASSQDTQETQYF.

This clonotype was picked up many times. This chain uses TRBV4-3 with TRBJ2-7; the D gene could be TRBD1 or TRBD2 (5 bases each). The V gene lost 0 bases and the J gene lost 0 bases, with 9 bases spanning the gap. The CDR3 sequence is 15 residues long. Germline CDR1 LGHNA, CDR2 YSLEER. The CDR3 DNA follows: TGCGCCAGCAGCCAAGATCCAGGGAGCTCCTACGAGCAGTACTTC. This gives the protein CASSQDPGSSYEQYF.

Comment on this clonotype: Possible read error: a much larger clone is one base away. The chain combines TRBV25-1 with TRBJ2-3, with D possibly matching TRBD1 (5 bases). Germline V gene data show CDR1 as MGHDK and CDR2 as SYGVNS. This CDR3 is 15 amino acids long. The CDR3 DNA is TGTGCCGGCAGTGAATCAGGGTTCGCCACAGATACGCAGTATTTT. Translated, it gives CAGSESGFATDTQYF. The whole variable domain, remainder taken from reference TRBV25-1 and TRBJ2-3, is EADIYQTPRYLVIGTGKKITLECSQTMGHDKMYWYQQDPGMELHLIHYSYGVNSTEKGDLSSESTVSRIRTEHFPLTLESARPSHTSQYLCAGSESGFATDTQYFGPGTRLTVL.

The chain recombines TRBV6-2 or TRBV6-3 with TRBJ2-1, with D possibly being TRBD1 or TRBD2 (5 bases each). The V and J ends lost 2 bases and 2 bases respectively, with 10 bases between them. Germline V gene data show CDR1 as MNHEY and CDR2 as SVGEGT. The CDR3 consists of 15 residues. CDR3 nucleotides: TGTGCCAGCAGTTACCCAGGGAGCCCCTACAATGAGCAGTTCTTC. Translating it yields CASSYPGSPYNEQFF.

This clonotype was seen at least ten times. V usage is TRBV7-3 and J usage is TRBJ2-7; 10 nucleotides line up with TRBD1. Germline V gives CDR1 SGHTA, CDR2 FQGTGA. The CDR3 runs to 14 residues. Losses at the gene ends were 0 bases for V and 5 bases for J; bases not matched to a gene: 1. The CDR3 sequence is CASSLTGTGDEQYF. In DNA, the CDR3 is TGTGCCAGCAGCTTAACGGGGACAGGGGACGAGCAGTACTTC.